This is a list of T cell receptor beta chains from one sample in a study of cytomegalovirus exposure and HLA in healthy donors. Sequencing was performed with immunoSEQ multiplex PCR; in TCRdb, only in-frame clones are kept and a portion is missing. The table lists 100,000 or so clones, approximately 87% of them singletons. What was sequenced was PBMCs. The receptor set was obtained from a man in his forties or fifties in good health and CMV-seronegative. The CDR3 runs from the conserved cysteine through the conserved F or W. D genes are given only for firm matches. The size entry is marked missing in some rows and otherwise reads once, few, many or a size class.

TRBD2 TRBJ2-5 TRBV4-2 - CASSQDYGTRGLERETQYF TGTGCCAGCAGCCAAGATTACGGGACTAGAGGACTCGAGAGGGAGACCCAGTACTTC
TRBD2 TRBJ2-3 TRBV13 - CASSAARGGAWNTQYF TGTGCCAGCAGCGCCGCCCGCGGGGGGGCCTGGAATACGCAGTATTTT
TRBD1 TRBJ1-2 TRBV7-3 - CASSLGQGNYGYTF TGTGCCAGCAGCTTAGGACAGGGGAACTATGGCTACACCTTC
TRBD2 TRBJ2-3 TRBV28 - CASKVSGGTDTQYF TGTGCCAGCAAGGTGAGCGGGGGCACAGATACGCAGTATTTT
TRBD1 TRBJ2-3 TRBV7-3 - CASSRTGTGVDTQYF TGTGCCAGCAGCCGAACCGGGACAGGGGTCGATACGCAGTATTTT
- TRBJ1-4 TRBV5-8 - CASSLLDSVEEKLFF TGTGCCAGCAGCTTGCTGGACAGCGTTGAAGAAAAACTGTTTTTT
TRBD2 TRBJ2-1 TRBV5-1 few CASSLGRAGGLDEQFF TGCGCCAGCAGCTTGGGGCGTGCGGGGGGGCTGGATGAGCAGTTCTTC
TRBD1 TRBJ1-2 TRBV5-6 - CASSLVDRVDGYTF TGTGCCAGCAGCTTGGTAGACAGGGTTGATGGCTACACCTTC
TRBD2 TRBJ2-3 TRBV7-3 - CASSLSISGGADTQYF TGTGCCAGCAGCTTAAGTATTAGCGGGGGGGCGGATACGCAGTATTTT
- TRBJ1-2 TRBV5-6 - CASSLGQAGGGYTF TGTGCCAGCAGCTTGGGACAGGCGGGCGGTGGCTACACCTTC
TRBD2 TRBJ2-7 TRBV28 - CASSELANEQYF TGTGCCAGCAGCGAACTAGCGAACGAGCAGTACTTC
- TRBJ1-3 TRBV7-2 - CASSKEGHSGNTIYF TGTGCCAGCAGCAAGGAGGGCCACTCTGGAAACACCATATATTTT
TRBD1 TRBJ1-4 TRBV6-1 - CASSELRGLGEKLFF TGTGCCAGCAGTGAATTGAGGGGGCTGGGGGAAAAACTGTTTTTT
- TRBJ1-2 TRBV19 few CASSTPDRNYGYTF TGTGCCAGTAGTACCCCCGACAGGAACTATGGCTACACCTTC
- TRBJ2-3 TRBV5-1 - CASSPGVRGADTQYF TGCGCCAGCAGCCCGGGGGTAAGAGGGGCAGATACGCAGTATTTT
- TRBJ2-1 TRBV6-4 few CASSDSQGGYNEQFF TGTGCCAGCAGTGACTCACAGGGGGGGTACAATGAGCAGTTCTTC
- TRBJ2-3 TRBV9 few CASSRRLTDTQYF TGTGCCAGCAGCCGACGACTAACAGATACGCAGTATTTT
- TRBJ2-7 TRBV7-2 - CASSLSYEQYF TGTGCCAGCAGTCTTTCCTACGAGCAGTACTTC
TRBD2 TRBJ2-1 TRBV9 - CASSAGGKQYNEQFF TGTGCCAGCAGCGCCGGGGGGAAACAATACAATGAGCAGTTCTTC
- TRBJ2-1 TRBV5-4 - CASSLPRQKEQFF TGTGCCAGCAGCCTACCTAGGCAGAAAGAGCAGTTCTTC
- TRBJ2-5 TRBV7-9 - CSSSFSAGAGETQYF TGTTCCAGCAGCTTTTCGGCAGGGGCAGGGGAGACCCAGTACTTC
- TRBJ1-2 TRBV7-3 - CASSFGEDYGYTF TGTGCCAGCAGCTTCGGGGAAGACTATGGCTACACCTTC
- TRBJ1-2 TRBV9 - CASSVALRSEVVSGGYTF TGTGCCAGCAGCGTAGCTTTAAGGTCGGAGGTAGTGTCCGGGGGCTACACCTTC
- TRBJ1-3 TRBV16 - CASSQNRDSGNTIYF TGTGCCAGCAGCCAAAACAGGGACTCTGGAAACACCATATATTTT
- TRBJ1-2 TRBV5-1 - CASSWASGVSPSGGYTF TGCGCCAGCAGCTGGGCATCAGGGGTATCTCCCTCTGGTGGCTACACCTTC
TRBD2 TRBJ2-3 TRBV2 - CASSESASGGTDTQYF TGTGCCAGCAGTGAATCGGCTAGCGGGGGCACAGATACGCAGTATTTT
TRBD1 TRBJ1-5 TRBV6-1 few CASSIGTGGNQPQHF TGTGCCAGCAGTATTGGGACAGGGGGCAATCAGCCCCAGCATTTT
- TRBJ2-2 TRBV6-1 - CASSKVLLRTGELFF TGTGCCAGCAGTAAAGTTCTCCTACGGACCGGGGAGCTGTTTTTT
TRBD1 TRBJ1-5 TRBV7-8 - CASSLAGQGQGKSNQPQHF TGTGCCAGCAGCTTAGCGGGACAGGGGCAAGGGAAAAGCAATCAGCCCCAGCATTTT
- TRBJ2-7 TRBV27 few CASSLGPEQYF TGTGCCAGCAGTTTAGGTCCCGAGCAGTACTTC
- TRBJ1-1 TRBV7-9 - CASSRAGGSTEAFF TGTGCCAGCAGCCGAGCTGGAGGGAGCACTGAAGCTTTCTTT
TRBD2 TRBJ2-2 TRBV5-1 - CASSFRGVGELFF TGCGCCAGCAGCTTCCGGGGGGTCGGGGAGCTGTTTTTT
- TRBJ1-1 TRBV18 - CASSPDLGTTNTEAFF TGTGCCAGCTCACCGGATCTAGGGACAACCAACACTGAAGCTTTCTTT
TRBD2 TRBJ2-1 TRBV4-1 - CASSRSSGGAGNEQFF TGCGCCAGCAGCCGATCGAGCGGGGGGGCGGGCAATGAGCAGTTCTTC
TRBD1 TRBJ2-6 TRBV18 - CASLSTGGSGANVLTF TGTGCCAGCTTATCAACAGGGGGCTCTGGGGCCAACGTCCTGACTTTC
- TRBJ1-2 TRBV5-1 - CARRTDTYGYTF TGCGCCAGACGGACAGACACATATGGCTACACCTTC
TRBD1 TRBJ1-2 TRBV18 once CASSPPAQGGGYTF TGTGCCAGCTCACCACCTGCCCAGGGGGGTGGCTACACCTTC
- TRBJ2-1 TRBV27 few CASSLRQTGRYNNREQFF TGTGCCAGCAGCCTTAGGCAAACAGGGCGATATAACAACCGTGAGCAGTTCTTC
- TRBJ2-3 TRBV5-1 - CASSPSLGLDTQYF TGCGCCAGCAGCCCCAGTCTAGGTTTAGATACGCAGTATTTT
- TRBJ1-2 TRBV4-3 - CASSQGLAGWDYGYTF TGCGCCAGCAGCCAAGGATTGGCAGGGTGGGACTATGGCTACACCTTC
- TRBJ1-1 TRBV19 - CASSEDARKAGYDTEAFF TGTGCCAGTAGCGAGGACGCAAGGAAGGCAGGGTATGACACTGAAGCTTTCTTT
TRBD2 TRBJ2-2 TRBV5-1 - CASSSLAGGYTGELFF TGCGCCAGCAGCTCACTAGCGGGGGGTTACACCGGGGAGCTGTTTTTT
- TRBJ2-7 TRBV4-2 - CASSQERGQTYEQYF TGTGCCAGCAGCCAAGAACGAGGACAAACCTACGAGCAGTACTTC
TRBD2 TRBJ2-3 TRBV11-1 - CASSLGAGGYTDTQYF TGTGCCAGCAGCTTAGGGGCGGGGGGCTACACAGATACGCAGTATTTT
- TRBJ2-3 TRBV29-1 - CSVEIQEDTQYF TGCAGCGTTGAAATCCAGGAAGATACGCAGTATTTT
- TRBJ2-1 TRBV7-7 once CASSLTGDEQFF TGTGCTAGCAGCTTGACCGGGGATGAGCAGTTCTTC
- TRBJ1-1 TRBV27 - CASSSLGAGMNTEAFF TGTGCCAGCAGTTCCTTAGGCGCAGGGATGAACACTGAAGCTTTCTTT
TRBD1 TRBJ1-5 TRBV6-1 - CASSDPYGTGGDQPQHF TGTGCCAGCAGTGACCCTTATGGGACAGGGGGGGATCAGCCCCAGCATTTT
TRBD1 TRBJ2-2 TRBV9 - CASSAQGAVSFGELFF TGTGCCAGCAGCGCACAGGGGGCGGTCAGTTTCGGGGAGCTGTTTTTT
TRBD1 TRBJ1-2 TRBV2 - CASSRTGTESYGYTF TGTGCCAGCTCACGAACCGGGACAGAGTCCTATGGCTACACCTTC
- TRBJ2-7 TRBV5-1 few CASSLDFRGYEQYF TGCGCCAGCAGCTTGGACTTCAGGGGCTACGAGCAGTACTTC
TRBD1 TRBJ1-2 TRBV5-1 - CASSMGQGNRGYTF TGCGCCAGCAGCATGGGACAGGGGAATCGGGGCTACACCTTC
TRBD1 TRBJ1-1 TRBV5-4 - CASSKGQGHTEAFF TGTGCCAGCAGCAAGGGACAGGGGCACACTGAAGCTTTCTTT
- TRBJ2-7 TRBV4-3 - CASSQDTSSSVQYF TGCGCCAGCAGCCAAGACACTTCTTCTAGCGTGCAGTACTTC